This TCR beta chain was obtained from a study of shared clonotypes between healthy human individuals. Whole-study context: Every donor yielded three CD4 naive, three CD4 memory, two CD8 naive and one CD8 memory plate.

This CDR3 has 12 amino acids. The V gene lost 8 bases and the J gene lost 2 bases, with 12 bases spanning the gap. Germline V gene data show CDR1 as SQVTM and CDR2 as ANQGSEA. The assay was run at deep level. The method was immunoSEQ multiplex PCR; TCRdb's version includes in-frame clones alone and lacks a portion of them. The sample carries roughly 2 million clones, approximately 96% recorded once. Note on this clone: What it binds is unknown.

Study results and limitations: Clonotypes not shared had lower generation probabilities than those common to all four donors.

This TCR was recovered from a man aged 18 to 29 in good health. V usage is TRBV29-1 and J usage is TRBJ1-1; maybe TRBD1 (5 bases). The sequencing sample was made of naive CD4+ T cells sorted from blood. Subset in this sample: CD45RA+ positively selected. The CDR3: CSTAGVNTEAFF. The CDR3 DNA reads as TGCAGCACTGCGGGGGTTAACACTGAAGCTTTCTTT.